These 22 T cell receptor beta chains came from one sample sequenced in a study of T cells in Graves' hyperthyroidism and ophthalmopathy. Researchers took RNA transcripts and amplified the TCR beta CDR3 regions from them. The study used the HTBI primer set for a first-round RT-PCR of the TCR CDR3. Using its own MiXCR run on the multiplex PCR reads, TCRdb lists one record per CDR3 protein. The sample shows 350,000 to 450,000 distinct CDR3 sequences, approximately 15% of them seen only once. Sequenced material: blood. These receptors originate from a woman between 55 and 75 years old with Graves' hyperthyroidism.

This clonotype was detected ten times or more. This chain uses TRBV12-3 or TRBV12-4 with TRBJ2-1; a possible D gene is TRBD2 (5 bases). The V gene lost 4 bases and the J gene lost 6 bases, with 7 bases spanning the gap. This CDR3 spans 12 amino acids. CDR3 residues: CASSSTSNEQFF. In DNA form, the CDR3 reads TGTGCCAGCAGTTCCACTAGCAATGAGCAGTTCTTC.

CDR3 sequence reads: CASRERDFYEQYF. The CDR3 region has the DNA TGTGCCAGCAGAGAGCGGGACTTCTACGAGCAGTACTTC. The chain joins TRBV6-2 or TRBV6-3 to TRBJ2-7, with 7 bases identical to TRBD2. V shed 6 bases, J shed 3 bases, and the junction held 5 bases outside the gene matches. Germline assignment: CDR1 MNHEY and CDR2 SVGEGT. The CDR3 is 13 amino acids.

In its sample, this clonotype was seen many times. V gene TRBV18 combines with J gene TRBJ2-1; D is undetermined. CDR1 is KGHSH and CDR2 is LQKENI in the germline V gene. Between the trimmed V and J ends, which lost 2 bases and 5 bases, there was a span of 7 bases. This CDR3 is 13 amino acids long. The CDR3 DNA is TGTGCCAGCTCACCAAATCACGACAATGAGCAGTTCTTC. It is translated as CASSPNHDNEQFF.

This clonotype was counted many times. This chain uses TRBV2 with TRBJ2-5; possible D gene TRBD2, 6 bases. The germline gives CDR1 SNHLY, CDR2 FYNNEI. CDR3 size: 15 residues. V was shortened by 2 bases and J by 1 base, with 11 bases between the two germline ends. The CDR3 reads CASSEWLAPQETQYF. The CDR3 DNA follows: TGTGCCAGCAGTGAATGGCTAGCGCCCCAAGAGACCCAGTACTTC.

CDR3 amino acids: CASSQCGLAQETQYF. The CDR3 DNA follows: TGTGCCAGCAGCCAATGCGGACTAGCTCAAGAGACCCAGTACTTC. V and J are TRBV3-1 and TRBJ2-5, with 8 bases that match TRBD2. The ends lost 2 bases at V and 2 bases at J; junction bases unmatched: 4. CDR1 is LGHDT, CDR2 YNNKEL, per germline (reference sequence). This CDR3 has 15 amino acids.

Notes on this clonotype: A much larger clone lies one base from this, so it may be a read error. The rearrangement links TRBV7-9 to TRBJ2-1, with 7 nucleotides matching TRBD2. Germline CDR1 and CDR2: SEHNR and FQNEAQ (reference sequence). Germline trimming cut 8 bases from V and 7 bases from J; bases unmatched to any gene: 11. The CDR3 covers 14 residues. CDR3 coding DNA: TGTGCCAGCGGCCATCCGGGACTATTAAATGAGCAGTTCTTC. Residues: CASGHPGLLNEQFF.

This clonotype showed up many times. J is TRBJ2-2 and V is TRBV12-3 or TRBV12-4, with D possibly being TRBD2 (5 bases). The CDR3 extends over 16 amino acids. V lost 5 bases and J lost 3, with 16 bases in between. The CDR3 region has the DNA TGTGCCAGCAGTCCCCGAGGGAGCCCCGACACCGGGGAGCTGTTTTTT. Translating it yields CASSPRGSPDTGELFF.

This clonotype was observed a handful of times. The rearrangement uses TRBV9 and TRBJ1-1; D gene uncertain. Germline V gene data show CDR1 as SGDLS and CDR2 as YYNGEE. V lost 0 bases and J lost 1, with 10 bases in between. This CDR3 is 15 amino acids long. The CDR3 region has the DNA TGTGCCAGCAGCGTAGTAGGGTTGGGGAACACTGAAGCTTTCTTT. Protein: CASSVVGLGNTEAFF.

This clonotype was detected many times. V gene TRBV19 combines with J gene TRBJ2-7; 8 bases agree with TRBD2. The CDR3 is made up of 14 amino acids. Germline values: CDR1 LNHDA, CDR2 SQIVND (reference sequence). V dropped 4 bases and J dropped 1; count of bases not matched to a gene: 3. The DNA for the CDR3 is TGTGCCAGTAGTACTCTAGCGGGTTCCTACGAGCAGTACTTC. This translates into CASSTLAGSYEQYF.

This clonotype was seen ten or more times. This rearrangement joins TRBV6-1 to TRBJ1-4, with D uncertain. Germline-derived CDR1 and CDR2 are MNHNS and SASEGT. V lost 4 bases and J lost 5, with 8 bases in between. The CDR3 runs 13 residues. The CDR3 here is CASSVAGNEKLFF. The DNA for the CDR3 is TGTGCCAGCAGTGTGGCCGGGAATGAAAAACTGTTTTTT.

This clonotype showed up many times. This chain joins TRBV6-1 and TRBJ2-7, with D perhaps TRBD1 or TRBD2 (6 bases each). Germline loops: CDR1 MNHNS, CDR2 SASEGT. Deletions cut 7 bases from V and 3 bases from J, with 16 bases between. This CDR3 has 14 amino acids. CDR3 protein: CASMRIGGGYEQYF. The CDR3 nucleotides read TGTGCCAGCATGAGAATCGGGGGCGGCTACGAGCAGTACTTC.

Ten or more counts support this clonotype. The CDR3 reads CSVVQGESYEQYF. DNA for the CDR3: TGCAGCGTTGTCCAGGGGGAGAGCTACGAGCAGTACTTC. This sequence joins TRBV29-1 and TRBJ2-7; 7 nucleotides align to TRBD1. The V and J ends lost 4 bases and 3 bases, in that order; junction bases with no gene match: 6. Germline CDR1 is SQVTM and CDR2 is ANQGSEA. CDR3 length equals 13 residues.

At least ten counts were recorded for this clonotype. The V call is TRBV15, the J call TRBJ1-1, with D perhaps TRBD1 (5 bases). In germline, CDR1 is LNHNV, CDR2 YYDKDF (reference sequence). The length of the CDR3 is 15 residues. V dropped 3 bases and J dropped 5 bases, with 16 bases sitting between them. CDR3 protein: CATSSPVGRRTEAFF. The CDR3 region has the DNA TGTGCCACCAGCAGTCCGGTGGGGCGGAGAACTGAAGCTTTCTTT.

This clonotype has just a few counts. Given a much more abundant clone one base away, this may be a read error. The chain has TRBV30 and TRBJ1-4; D is ambiguous. CDR3 size: 12 residues. From germline, CDR1 is GTSNPN and CDR2 SVGIG (reference sequence). For the CDR3, the DNA is TGTGCCTGGAATGTAGGCGGGGAAAGACTGTTTTTT. Translation gives CAWNVGGERLFF.

This clonotype was counted a few times. The chain uses TRBV30 and TRBJ2-2; 10 bases agree with TRBD2. Trimming removed 3 bases from V and 5 bases from J; junction bases left unmatched: 9. Looked up from germline, CDR1 is GTSNPN and CDR2 is SVGIG (reference sequence). This CDR3 contains 16 residues. CDR3 DNA sequence: TGTGCCTGGAGAGCAGCTAGCGGGAGTCCAACCGGGGAGCTGTTTTTT. As protein: CAWRAASGSPTGELFF.

This clonotype has at least ten counts. V usage is TRBV7-2 and J usage is TRBJ2-1, with TRBD2 identical over 9 bases. V trimming: 5 bases; J trimming: 2 bases; junction bases outside the gene matches: 4. The CDR3 contains 15 residues. Germline V gene sequence: CDR1 SGHTA, CDR2 FQGNSA. CDR3 in amino acids: CASSRLAGTYNEQFF. The CDR3 DNA reads TGTGCCAGCAGCAGGCTAGCGGGGACCTACAATGAGCAGTTCTTC.

This clonotype showed up many times. V is TRBV29-1 and J is TRBJ1-1, with 9 nucleotides matching TRBD1. This CDR3 has 15 residues. Germline V gene lookup returns CDR1 SQVTM and CDR2 ANQGSEA. Trimming removed 1 base from V and 4 bases from J; junction bases left unmatched: 7. The CDR3 DNA follows: TGCAGCGTTGAAGCCGAAACAGGGGGCGTCACTGAAGCTTTCTTT. The encoded protein is CSVEAETGGVTEAFF.

Remarks on this clonotype: A junction end diverges from the germline sequence, so it may reflect a read error. This chain uses TRBV10-3 with TRBJ1-4; a weak D match, TRBD1 (5 bases). The CDR3 is made up of 14 amino acids. Germline CDR1 reads ENHRY; CDR2 reads SYGVKD. CDR3 sequence: CASSYRGGGEKLFF. The CDR3, as DNA: TGTGCCAGCAGTTACCGGGGGGGGGGTGAAAAACTGTTTTTT.

In this sample, this clonotype turned up many times. The chain links TRBV7-8 to TRBJ2-2, with no clear D. CDR3 size: 16 residues. The V end lost 0 bases, the J end lost 6 bases, and 14 bases lay between the germline ends. From germline, CDR1 is SGHVS and CDR2 FQNEAQ. CDR3: CASSLAAVPISGELFF. The DNA for the CDR3 is TGTGCCAGCAGCTTAGCGGCAGTCCCTATCTCCGGGGAGCTGTTTTTT.

This clonotype was recorded at least ten times. This chain uses TRBV6-1 with TRBJ2-3; no clear D. Germline assignment: CDR1 MNHNS and CDR2 SASEGT. V dropped 3 bases and J dropped 6 bases, with 16 bases sitting between them. The CDR3 is 15 residues long. CDR3 DNA: TGTGCCAGCAGTGAGCGTCCCCACCCCGGGGATACGCAGTATTTT. Residues: CASSERPHPGDTQYF.

This clonotype was picked up many times. V usage is TRBV27 and J usage is TRBJ1-2; possible D gene TRBD1, 6 bases. Germline V gives CDR1 MNHEY, CDR2 SMNVEV (reference sequence). Trimming stripped 7 bases from V and 8 bases from J, with 17 bases between. This CDR3 has 13 amino acids. CDR3 nucleotide sequence: TGTGCCAGCAAAGGGACACCAACTCCCGGCTACACCTTC. Translation: CASKGTPTPGYTF.

Ten or more counts support this clonotype. The J gene is TRBJ2-7, the V gene TRBV12-3 or TRBV12-4; 9 bases line up with TRBD2. This CDR3 is 15 amino acids long. With 4 bases clipped from V and 6 bases from J, the junction kept 10 bases outside the gene matches. The CDR3 coding sequence is TGTGCCAGCAGTTCCTTAGCGGGAGAGACCTCCGAGCAGTACTTC. It yields the protein CASSSLAGETSEQYF.